This record concerns one T cell receptor beta chain sequence. These data originate in a study of shared clonotypes between healthy human individuals. The V and J ends lost 6 bases and 4 bases respectively, with 12 bases between them. This CDR3 has 13 amino acids. Germline V gene lookup returns CDR1 MNHEY and CDR2 SMNVEV (reference sequence). Produced via immunoSEQ multiplex PCR; TCRdb's table is partial and in-frame only. The profile shows about 960,000 clones, around three quarters of them singletons. The chain carries TRBV27 and TRBJ1-1; D is unresolved. Sequenced: memory CD4+ T cells sorted from blood. Documented subset: CD45RA-negative fraction. This clonotype was sampled from a man in his late teens or twenties in good health. CDR3 sequence: CASSQWSGTEAFF. In nucleotides, the CDR3 is TGTGCCAGCAGCCAGTGGTCGGGCACTGAAGCTTTCTTT.